This T cell receptor (beta chain) comes out of a study of OX40 agonist ivuxolimab in advanced cancers. Study at large: The dose-escalation group included hepatocellular carcinoma, melanoma, renal cell carcinoma and head and neck cancer.

Sequenced by immunoSEQ multiplex PCR; TCRdb stores in-frame clones only, minus some. This repertoire shows around 25,000 clones, approximately 83% found once; its top ten account for 12%. With 4 bases clipped from V and 5 bases from J, the junction kept 8 bases outside the gene matches. Germline assignment: CDR1 SGHTA and CDR2 FQGTGA. The CDR3 sequence is 15 residues long. V and J are TRBV7-3 and TRBJ2-5; the match to TRBD2 covers 9 bases. The sample consisted of CD4+ or CD8+ T cells sorted from blood, taken in a trial of the OX40 agonist ivuxolimab. This receptor was identified in an adult with an advanced solid tumor such as melanoma, head and neck, liver or kidney cancer. The CDR3 sequence is CASSYAGGPSETQYF. In DNA, the CDR3 is TGTGCCAGCAGCTATGCGGGGGGGCCTTCGGAGACCCAGTACTTC.